The entry below gives a single T cell receptor (beta chain) sequence along with its context. As yet, its antigen is unknown. Generated by immunoSEQ multiplex PCR, the TCRdb table keeps only in-frame clones and is missing some. The sample lists some 120,000 clones, approximately 92% occurring once. The sample belongs to a study of graft-versus-host responses after intestinal transplantation. For the study at large: Induction with anti-thymocyte globulin, then tacrolimus and steroids for roughly three years, was given to all recipients.

Whole-study findings and limits: Association was observed between peak circulating GvH clone levels and early post-transplant HvG declines. Analysis identified GvH clones in recipient marrow, with some appearing first in ileum or blood.

The sequence was obtained from a human donor who received an intestinal transplant. The sequencing used unstimulated CD4+ T cells sorted from spleen or lymph node cells, collected before intestinal transplant.

The CDR3 DNA reads as TGTGCCAGCAGTGAAGGGGACAGACTCTATGGCTACACCTTC. This translates into CASSEGDRLYGYTF. The chain is built from TRBV6-1 and TRBJ1-2; 7 bases line up with TRBD1. This CDR3 is built from 14 residues. Trimming took 1 base from V and 4 from J; bases not matched to a gene: 3. Per germline, CDR1 MNHNS and CDR2 SASEGT.